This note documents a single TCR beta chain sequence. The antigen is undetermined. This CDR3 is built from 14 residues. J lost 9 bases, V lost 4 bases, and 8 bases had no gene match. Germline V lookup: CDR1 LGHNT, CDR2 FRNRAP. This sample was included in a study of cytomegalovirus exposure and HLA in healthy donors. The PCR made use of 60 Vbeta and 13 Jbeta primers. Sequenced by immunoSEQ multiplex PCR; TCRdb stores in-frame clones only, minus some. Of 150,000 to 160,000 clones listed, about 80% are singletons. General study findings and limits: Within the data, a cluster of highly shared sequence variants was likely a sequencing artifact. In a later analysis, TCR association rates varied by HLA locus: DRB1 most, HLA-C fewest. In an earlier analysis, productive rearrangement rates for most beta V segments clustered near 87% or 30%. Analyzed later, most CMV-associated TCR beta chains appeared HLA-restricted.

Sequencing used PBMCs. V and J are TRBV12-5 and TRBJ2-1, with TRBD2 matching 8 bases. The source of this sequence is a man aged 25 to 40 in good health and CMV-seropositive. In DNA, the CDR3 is TGTGCTAGTGGTTCAACTAGCGGTCCGGGTGAGCAGTTCTTC. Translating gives CASGSTSGPGEQFF.